This TCR beta chain was documented in a study of CXCR3-negative and CXCR3-positive naive CD8 T cells. The CDR3 sequence is 15 residues long. In germline, CDR1 is MDHEN, CDR2 SYDVKM. Points on this clonotype: What it binds is not known.

Study results and limitations: Unlike memory cells, which differed, naive CXCR3-negative and CXCR3-positive cells had similar TRBV-TRBJ usage. When CXCR3-positive naive cells were set against CXCR3-negative naive cells, the former had more hydrophobic TRB CDR3s.

The CD45RO-CCR7+CD27+CD95- phenotype denoted naive CD8+ T cells. UMI labels and 5' RACE were used to prepare the TRB cDNA libraries. With the 5' RACE reads reprocessed, TCRdb shows one record per CDR3 protein and no DNA. This table lists 70,000 to 95,000 distinct CDR3 sequences. This sequence originates from a human donor in good health. Some clones in this sample may be carry-over from other donors' samples. The sequenced material came from naive CXCR3- CD8+ T cells from blood. The subset denotes: CD45RO-CCR7+CD27+CD95- naive CD8+ T cells lacking CXCR3 (TNR3-). This chain links TRBV28 with TRBJ2-7; TCRdb's assignment of TRBD1 cannot be checked, as there is no DNA. Here the CDR3 reads CASSFRGISTYEQYF.